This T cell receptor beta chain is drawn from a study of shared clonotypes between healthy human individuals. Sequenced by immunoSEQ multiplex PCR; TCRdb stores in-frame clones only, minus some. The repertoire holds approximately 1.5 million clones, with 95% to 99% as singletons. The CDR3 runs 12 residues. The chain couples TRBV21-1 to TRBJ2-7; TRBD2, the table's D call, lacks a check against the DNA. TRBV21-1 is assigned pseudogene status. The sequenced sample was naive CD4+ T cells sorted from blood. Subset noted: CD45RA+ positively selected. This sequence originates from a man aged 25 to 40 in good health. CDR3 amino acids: CASSNLRREQYF. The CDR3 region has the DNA TGTGCCAGCAGCAACCTCCGGAGGGAGCAGTACTTC.